This T cell receptor beta chain comes out of a study of T cell responses to AZD1222 COVID-19 vaccine. Sequenced by immunoSEQ multiplex PCR; TCRdb stores in-frame clones only, minus some. The sample yields around 150,000 clones, 92% seen once. Broader study findings: In a largely white British group with more females than males, clonal diversity was possibly underestimated. Spike-specific TCR breadth and depth were elevated following two AZD1222 doses.

As to this clone: As yet, its antigen is unknown.

V was shortened by 7 bases and J by 0 bases, with 13 bases between the two germline ends. CDR3 length: 15 amino acids. CDR1 is MNHEY, CDR2 SVGAGI, per germline. The rearrangement joins TRBV6-5 to TRBJ2-1; D tentatively reads TRBD1 or TRBD2 (6 bases each). This TCR came from an adult in good health. The material was peripheral blood, obtained on day 0 of AZD1222 vaccination. DNA of the CDR3: TGTGCCAGCACCGAAAAGGGGGGCTCCTACAATGAGCAGTTCTTC. Amino acid sequence: CASTEKGGSYNEQFF.